Listed below are T cell receptor beta chains from one sample, sequenced in a study of Ad26.COV2.S vaccination and SARS-CoV-2 variants. Profiling relied on immunoSEQ multiplex PCR, and the TCRdb table lists in-frame clones only, not all of them. The profile shows over 400,000 clones, 80% to 95% of them singletons. This specimen consisted of peripheral blood, obtained in a trial of Ad26.COV2.S vaccine versus placebo. The receptor source for this set is a person aged 18 to 65 who received the Ad26.COV2.S COVID-19 vaccine or a placebo. The CDR3 runs from the conserved cysteine through the conserved F or W. D genes are given only for firm matches. A row's size may be missing; if present it is once, few, many or a size class.

CDR3 protein: CATSSGYTEAFF
CDR3 DNA: TGTGCCACCAGCAGTGGGTACACTGAAGCTTTCTTT
D gene: NA
J gene: TRBJ1-1
clone size: NA
V gene: TRBV15

CDR3 protein: CASSYGDASYEQYF
CDR3 DNA: TGTGCCAGCAGTTACGGGGACGCCTCCTACGAGCAGTACTTC
D gene: NA
J gene: TRBJ2-7
clone size: NA
V gene: TRBV27

CDR3 protein: CASGMGLKDTQYF
CDR3 DNA: TGTGCCAGCGGAATGGGGTTAAAAGATACGCAGTATTTT
D gene: NA
J gene: TRBJ2-3
clone size: NA
V gene: TRBV2

CDR3 protein: CASSRDSASYEQYF
CDR3 DNA: TGTGCCAGCTCTCGGGACAGCGCCTCCTACGAGCAGTACTTC
D gene: TRBD1
J gene: TRBJ2-7
clone size: NA
V gene: TRBV18

CDR3 protein: CASSQDLSEAFF
CDR3 DNA: TGCGCCAGCAGCCAAGATCTCTCTGAAGCTTTCTTT
D gene: NA
J gene: TRBJ1-1
clone size: NA
V gene: TRBV4-1

CDR3 protein: CATSEGREETQYF
CDR3 DNA: TGTGCCACCAGTGAGGGGAGGGAAGAGACCCAGTACTTC
D gene: TRBD2
J gene: TRBJ2-5
clone size: NA
V gene: TRBV24-1

CDR3 protein: CASTTLPPGQGNYGYTF
CDR3 DNA: TGCGCCAGCACCACCCTTCCACCGGGACAGGGGAACTATGGCTACACCTTC
D gene: TRBD1
J gene: TRBJ1-2
clone size: NA
V gene: TRBV5-1

CDR3 protein: CATSDGGTYNEQFF
CDR3 DNA: TGTGCCACCAGTGACGGGGGGACCTACAATGAGCAGTTCTTC
D gene: TRBD2
J gene: TRBJ2-1
clone size: NA
V gene: TRBV24-1

CDR3 protein: CAWKSWVVNYGYTF
CDR3 DNA: TGTGCCTGGAAATCTTGGGTTGTGAACTATGGCTACACCTTC
D gene: NA
J gene: TRBJ1-2
clone size: NA
V gene: TRBV30

CDR3 protein: CASSLAQGGVYEQYF
CDR3 DNA: TGTGCCAGCAGCTTAGCCCAGGGAGGCGTCTACGAGCAGTACTTC
D gene: NA
J gene: TRBJ2-7
clone size: NA
V gene: TRBV7-9

CDR3 protein: CSVEGGQNYEQYF
CDR3 DNA: TGCAGCGTTGAGGGGGGGCAGAACTACGAGCAGTACTTC
D gene: NA
J gene: TRBJ2-7
clone size: NA
V gene: TRBV29-1

CDR3 protein: CATSDLGSTDTQYF
CDR3 DNA: TGTGCCACCAGTGATTTAGGTTCGACAGATACGCAGTATTTT
D gene: NA
J gene: TRBJ2-3
clone size: NA
V gene: TRBV24-1

CDR3 protein: CATKIAGGRSDTQYF
CDR3 DNA: TGTGCCACAAAAATAGCGGGGGGGCGATCAGATACGCAGTATTTT
D gene: TRBD2
J gene: TRBJ2-3
clone size: few
V gene: TRBV6-6

CDR3 protein: CASSFMDRRDHSKMEQFF
CDR3 DNA: TGTGCCAGCAGTTTCATGGACAGGCGGGATCATAGTAAAATGGAGCAGTTCTTC
D gene: NA
J gene: TRBJ2-1
clone size: NA
V gene: TRBV27

CDR3 protein: CASSADRYGETQYF
CDR3 DNA: TGTGCCAGCAGTGCGGACAGATATGGAGAGACCCAGTACTTC
D gene: NA
J gene: TRBJ2-5
clone size: NA
V gene: TRBV28

CDR3 protein: CASSPEVVNTEAFF
CDR3 DNA: TGTGCCAGCTCGCCAGAAGTTGTGAACACTGAAGCTTTCTTT
D gene: NA
J gene: TRBJ1-1
clone size: once
V gene: TRBV18

CDR3 protein: CASSLTSGGPLIYEQYF
CDR3 DNA: TGTGCCAGCAGCTTGACTAGCGGGGGCCCTTTGATCTACGAGCAGTACTTC
D gene: TRBD2
J gene: TRBJ2-7
clone size: NA
V gene: TRBV11-2

CDR3 protein: CASSEGLRPSYNSPLHF
CDR3 DNA: TGCGCCAGCAGTGAGGGGCTGAGACCCTCCTATAATTCACCCCTCCACTTT
D gene: NA
J gene: TRBJ1-6
clone size: NA
V gene: TRBV10-2

CDR3 protein: CASSLWQSSQYF
CDR3 DNA: TGTGCCAGCAGTTTATGGCAGTCCTCTCAGTACTTC
D gene: NA
J gene: TRBJ2-7
clone size: NA
V gene: TRBV12-3/TRBV12-4

CDR3 protein: CASSNQGGRETQYF
CDR3 DNA: TGTGCCAGTAGTAATCAGGGGGGGCGAGAGACCCAGTACTTC
D gene: NA
J gene: TRBJ2-5
clone size: few
V gene: TRBV19

CDR3 protein: CASSPPWGQSNTGELFF
CDR3 DNA: TGTGCCAGCAGCCCACCTTGGGGACAGTCGAACACCGGGGAGCTGTTTTTT
D gene: TRBD1
J gene: TRBJ2-2
clone size: NA
V gene: TRBV28

CDR3 protein: CASSDRVPDTQYF
CDR3 DNA: TGCGCCAGCAGTGACAGGGTCCCAGATACGCAGTATTTT
D gene: NA
J gene: TRBJ2-3
clone size: NA
V gene: TRBV10-1

CDR3 protein: CASRQSSSGANVLTF
CDR3 DNA: TGTGCCAGCAGACAGAGCAGCTCTGGGGCCAACGTCCTGACTTTC
D gene: NA
J gene: TRBJ2-6
clone size: NA
V gene: TRBV27

CDR3 protein: CASEGQLHNYGYTF
CDR3 DNA: TGTGCCAGCGAGGGACAGCTACATAACTATGGCTACACCTTC
D gene: TRBD1
J gene: TRBJ1-2
clone size: once
V gene: TRBV28

CDR3 protein: CAISESNRVAFF
CDR3 DNA: TGTGCCATCAGTGAGTCGAACAGGGTTGCTTTCTTT
D gene: NA
J gene: TRBJ1-1
clone size: few
V gene: TRBV10-3

CDR3 protein: CASSQNPGQGNTEAFF
CDR3 DNA: TGTGCCAGCAGCCAAAATCCGGGACAGGGGAATACTGAAGCTTTCTTT
D gene: TRBD1
J gene: TRBJ1-1
clone size: NA
V gene: TRBV14

CDR3 protein: CASSQFGTGGIHQGYTF
CDR3 DNA: TGCGCCAGCAGCCAGTTTGGGACAGGGGGTATTCATCAGGGCTACACCTTC
D gene: TRBD1
J gene: TRBJ1-2
clone size: NA
V gene: TRBV4-3

CDR3 protein: CASSARPRGEQYF
CDR3 DNA: TGTGCCAGCAGCGCCCGCCCCAGGGGCGAGCAGTACTTC
D gene: NA
J gene: TRBJ2-7
clone size: NA
V gene: TRBV9

CDR3 protein: CASSLDRRSQGETQYF
CDR3 DNA: TGTGCCAGCAGCTTAGATAGGAGGAGCCAGGGGGAGACCCAGTACTTC
D gene: NA
J gene: TRBJ2-5
clone size: NA
V gene: TRBV11-2

CDR3 protein: CASSRADRNTEAFF
CDR3 DNA: TGTGCCAGCAGCCGGGCGGACAGGAACACTGAAGCTTTCTTT
D gene: NA
J gene: TRBJ1-1
clone size: NA
V gene: TRBV5-4

CDR3 protein: CASSLFRTFEGPTNEKLFF
CDR3 DNA: TGTGCCAGCAGCTTGTTTAGGACGTTCGAGGGCCCAACTAATGAAAAACTGTTTTTT
D gene: NA
J gene: TRBJ1-4
clone size: NA
V gene: TRBV5-6

CDR3 protein: CASIDQGAWFNGYTF
CDR3 DNA: TGTGCCAGCATTGACCAGGGGGCCTGGTTTAATGGCTACACCTTC
D gene: TRBD1
J gene: TRBJ1-2
clone size: NA
V gene: TRBV28

CDR3 protein: CASRAGGHSYEQYF
CDR3 DNA: TGTGCCAGCAGGGCGGGGGGCCACTCCTACGAGCAGTACTTC
D gene: TRBD2
J gene: TRBJ2-7
clone size: NA
V gene: TRBV7-2

CDR3 protein: CASSISGALSNQPQHF
CDR3 DNA: TGTGCCAGTAGTATTTCAGGGGCTTTAAGCAATCAGCCCCAGCATTTT
D gene: NA
J gene: TRBJ1-5
clone size: NA
V gene: TRBV19

CDR3 protein: CASSLAGPSTEAFF
CDR3 DNA: TGTGCCAGCAGTTTAGCAGGGCCAAGCACTGAAGCTTTCTTT
D gene: NA
J gene: TRBJ1-1
clone size: NA
V gene: TRBV27

CDR3 protein: CASSPLTSIHEQYF
CDR3 DNA: TGCGCCAGCAGCCCCCTGACTAGTATCCACGAGCAGTACTTC
D gene: NA
J gene: TRBJ2-7
clone size: NA
V gene: TRBV4-1

CDR3 protein: CASSAGDGSGNTIYF
CDR3 DNA: TGTGCCAGCAGTGCAGGGGACGGCTCTGGAAACACCATATATTTT
D gene: NA
J gene: TRBJ1-3
clone size: NA
V gene: TRBV9

CDR3 protein: CASRVGEGPLYF
CDR3 DNA: TGCGCCAGCAGAGTCGGGGAGGGCCCCTTGTACTTC
D gene: TRBD2
J gene: TRBJ2-4
clone size: NA
V gene: TRBV5-1

CDR3 protein: CASSYDKVGVLNEQFF
CDR3 DNA: TGTGCCAGCAGTTACGATAAGGTGGGGGTCCTCAATGAGCAGTTCTTC
D gene: NA
J gene: TRBJ2-1
clone size: NA
V gene: TRBV6-5

CDR3 protein: CASRSGVSRTDTQYF
CDR3 DNA: TGTGCCAGCCGGAGCGGGGTATCACGCACAGATACGCAGTATTTT
D gene: TRBD2
J gene: TRBJ2-3
clone size: NA
V gene: TRBV7-8

CDR3 protein: CASSEGLATDTQYF
CDR3 DNA: TGTGCCAGCAGTGAAGGGCTAGCCACAGATACGCAGTATTTT
D gene: NA
J gene: TRBJ2-3
clone size: once
V gene: TRBV6-1

CDR3 protein: CASSLMAYNEQFF
CDR3 DNA: TGTGCCAGCAGCTTAATGGCCTACAATGAGCAGTTCTTC
D gene: NA
J gene: TRBJ2-1
clone size: NA
V gene: TRBV13

CDR3 protein: CSASGSGDAFF
CDR3 DNA: TGCAGCGCATCAGGGTCAGGGGATGCTTTCTTT
D gene: NA
J gene: TRBJ1-1
clone size: NA
V gene: TRBV29-1

CDR3 protein: CASVPTGSRYEQYF
CDR3 DNA: TGTGCTTCCGTTCCGACAGGGTCCCGCTACGAGCAGTACTTC
D gene: TRBD1
J gene: TRBJ2-7
clone size: NA
V gene: TRBV25-1

CDR3 protein: CASSLRPGPDNTGELFF
CDR3 DNA: TGCGCCAGCAGCCTTCGCCCGGGACCCGATAACACCGGGGAGCTGTTTTTT
D gene: NA
J gene: TRBJ2-2
clone size: NA
V gene: TRBV5-1

CDR3 protein: CASSPTGNTYGYTF
CDR3 DNA: TGTGCCAGCAGCCCCACAGGGAATACGTATGGCTACACCTTC
D gene: NA
J gene: TRBJ1-2
clone size: NA
V gene: TRBV6-4

CDR3 protein: CASSQESRAVGGETQYF
CDR3 DNA: TGCGCCAGCAGCCAAGAGAGCCGGGCAGTGGGGGGAGAGACCCAGTACTTC
D gene: NA
J gene: TRBJ2-5
clone size: NA
V gene: TRBV4-3

CDR3 protein: CASSLPNPGQVDNEQFF
CDR3 DNA: TGTGCCAGCAGCTTGCCTAATCCGGGACAGGTAGACAATGAGCAGTTCTTC
D gene: TRBD1
J gene: TRBJ2-1
clone size: NA
V gene: TRBV5-5

CDR3 protein: CASSATPSGKSYGYTF
CDR3 DNA: TGTGCCAGCAGCGCAACCCCTTCAGGGAAGAGCTATGGCTACACCTTC
D gene: NA
J gene: TRBJ1-2
clone size: once
V gene: TRBV9

CDR3 protein: CASSFGDSSNYGYTF
CDR3 DNA: TGTGCCAGCAGCTTTGGGGACAGTTCTAACTATGGCTACACCTTC
D gene: TRBD1
J gene: TRBJ1-2
clone size: NA
V gene: TRBV5-6

CDR3 protein: CASTYSPSGTRRQEAFF
CDR3 DNA: TGTGCCAGCACCTACAGTCCTTCGGGTACCAGACGGCAAGAAGCTTTCTTT
D gene: NA
J gene: TRBJ1-1
clone size: NA
V gene: TRBV2

CDR3 protein: CASSSKVADRLVVGAF
CDR3 DNA: TGTGCCAGCAGCTCAAAGGTGGCGGACAGGTTGGTGGTTGGTGCCTTC
D gene: TRBD1
J gene: TRBJ2-7
clone size: NA
V gene: TRBV11-2